A single T cell receptor beta chain is shown here with its context. The V and J ends lost 3 bases and 5 bases, in that order; junction bases with no gene match: 4. The germline V gene encodes CDR1 MDHEN and CDR2 SYDVKM. This CDR3 region has 14 residues. Data came from immunoSEQ multiplex PCR; TCRdb stores just in-frame clones and leaves some out. The sample lists approximately 50,000 clones; 75% to 90% were seen once. This record comes from a study of glioma-infiltrating T cells after dendritic cell vaccination. Study overall: Autologous tumor lysate-pulsed dendritic cell vaccination was given between the early 2000s and the early 2010s. Monocyte-derived dendritic cells, cultured about 7 days with IL-4 and GM-CSF, were pulsed with autologous tumor lysate.

Described time point: after dendritic cell vaccination, including at tumor progression/relapse. The clonotype was recovered from a human donor with glioblastoma. The chain combines TRBV28 with TRBJ1-1; TRBD1 matches at 9 bases. Sequencing used blood, obtained after dendritic cell vaccination. CDR3 loop: CASSLFGTGTEAFF. Here the CDR3 DNA reads TGTGCCAGCAGTTTGTTTGGGACAGGGACTGAAGCTTTCTTT.